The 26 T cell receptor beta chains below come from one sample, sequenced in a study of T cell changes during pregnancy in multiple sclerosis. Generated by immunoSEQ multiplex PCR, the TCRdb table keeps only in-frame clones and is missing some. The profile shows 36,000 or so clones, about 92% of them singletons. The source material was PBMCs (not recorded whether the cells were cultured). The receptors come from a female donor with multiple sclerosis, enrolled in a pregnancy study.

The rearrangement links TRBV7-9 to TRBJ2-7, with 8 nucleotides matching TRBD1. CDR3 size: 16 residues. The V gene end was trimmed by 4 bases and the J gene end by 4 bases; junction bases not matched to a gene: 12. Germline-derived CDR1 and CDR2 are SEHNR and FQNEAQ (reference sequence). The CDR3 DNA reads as TGTGCCAGCAGCTCTCCACGGACAGGGCAGTATTACGAGCAGTACTTC. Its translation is CASSSPRTGQYYEQYF.

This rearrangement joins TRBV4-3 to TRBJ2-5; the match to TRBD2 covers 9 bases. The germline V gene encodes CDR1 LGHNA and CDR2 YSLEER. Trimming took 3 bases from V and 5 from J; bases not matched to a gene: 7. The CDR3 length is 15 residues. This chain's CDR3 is CASSQGSGRWETQYF. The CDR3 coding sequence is TGCGCCAGCAGCCAGGGTAGCGGGAGATGGGAGACCCAGTACTTC.

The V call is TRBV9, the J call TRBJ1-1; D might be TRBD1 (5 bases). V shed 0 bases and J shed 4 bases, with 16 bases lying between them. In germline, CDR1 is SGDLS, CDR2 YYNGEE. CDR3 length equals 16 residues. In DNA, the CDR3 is TGTGCCAGCAGCGTAGCTGGTACGTCAAGGGGCACTGAAGCTTTCTTT. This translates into CASSVAGTSRGTEAFF.

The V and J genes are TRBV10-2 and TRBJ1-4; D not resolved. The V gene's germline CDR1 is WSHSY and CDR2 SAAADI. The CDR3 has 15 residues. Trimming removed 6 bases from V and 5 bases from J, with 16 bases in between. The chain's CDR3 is CASSDFEYTNEKLFF. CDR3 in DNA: TGCGCCAGCAGCGACTTCGAATATACGAATGAAAAACTGTTTTTT.

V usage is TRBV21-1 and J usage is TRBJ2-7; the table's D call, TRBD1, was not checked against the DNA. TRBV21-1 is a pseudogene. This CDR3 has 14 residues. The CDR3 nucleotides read TGTGCCAGCAGCAAAGGTGGGCAAAACTACGAGCAGTACTTC. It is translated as CASSKGGQNYEQYF.

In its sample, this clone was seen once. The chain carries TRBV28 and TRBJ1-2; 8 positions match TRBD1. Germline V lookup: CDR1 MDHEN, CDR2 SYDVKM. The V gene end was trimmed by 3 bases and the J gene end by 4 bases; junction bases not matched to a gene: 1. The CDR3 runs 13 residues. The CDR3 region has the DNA TGTGCCAGCAGTTTTGGACAGGGCTATGGCTACACCTTC. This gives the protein CASSFGQGYGYTF.

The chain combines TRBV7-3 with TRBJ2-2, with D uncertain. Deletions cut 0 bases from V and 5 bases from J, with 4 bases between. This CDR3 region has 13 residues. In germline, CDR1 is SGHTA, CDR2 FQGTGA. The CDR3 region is CASSLTMTGELFF. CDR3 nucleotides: TGTGCCAGCAGCTTAACTATGACCGGGGAGCTGTTTTTT.

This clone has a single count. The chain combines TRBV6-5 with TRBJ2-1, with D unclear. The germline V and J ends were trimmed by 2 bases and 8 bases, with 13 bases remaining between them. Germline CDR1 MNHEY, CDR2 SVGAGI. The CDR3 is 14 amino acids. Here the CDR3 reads CASSYMVTPYEQFF. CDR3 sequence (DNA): TGTGCCAGCAGTTACATGGTTACCCCTTATGAGCAGTTCTTC.

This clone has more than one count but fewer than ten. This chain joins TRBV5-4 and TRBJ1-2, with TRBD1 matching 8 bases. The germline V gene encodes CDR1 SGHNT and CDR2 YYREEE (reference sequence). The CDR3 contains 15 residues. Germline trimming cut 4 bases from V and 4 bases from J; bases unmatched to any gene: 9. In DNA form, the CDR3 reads TGTGCCAGCAGCCCACAGACAGGGGCGATCTATGGCTACACCTTC. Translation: CASSPQTGAIYGYTF.

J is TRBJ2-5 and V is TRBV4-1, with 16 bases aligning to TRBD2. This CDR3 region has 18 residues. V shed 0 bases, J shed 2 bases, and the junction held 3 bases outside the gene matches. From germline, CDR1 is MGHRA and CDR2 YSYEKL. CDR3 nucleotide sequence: TGCGCCAGCAGCCAAGATATGGGACTAGCGGGGGGGCAAGAGACCCAGTACTTC. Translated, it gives CASSQDMGLAGGQETQYF.

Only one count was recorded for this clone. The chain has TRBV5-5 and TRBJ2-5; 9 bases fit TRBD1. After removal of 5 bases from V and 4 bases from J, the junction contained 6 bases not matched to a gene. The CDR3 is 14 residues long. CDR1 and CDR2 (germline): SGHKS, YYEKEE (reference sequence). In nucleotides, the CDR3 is TGTGCCAGCAGGTCGGGACAGGGTGGAGAGACCCAGTACTTC. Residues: CASRSGQGGETQYF. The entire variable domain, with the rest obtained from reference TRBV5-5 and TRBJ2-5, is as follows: DAGVTQSPTHLIKTRGQQVTLRCSPISGHKSVSWYQQVLGQGPQFIFQYYEKEERGRGNFPDRFSARQFPNYSSELNVNALLLGDSALYLCASRSGQGGETQYFGPGTRLLVL.

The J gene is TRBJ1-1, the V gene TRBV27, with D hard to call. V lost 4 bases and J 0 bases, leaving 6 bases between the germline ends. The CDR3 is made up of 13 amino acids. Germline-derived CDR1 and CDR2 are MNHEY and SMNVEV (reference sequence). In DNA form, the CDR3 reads TGTGCCAGCAGTTCCCAGGTGAACACTGAAGCTTTCTTT. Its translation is CASSSQVNTEAFF.

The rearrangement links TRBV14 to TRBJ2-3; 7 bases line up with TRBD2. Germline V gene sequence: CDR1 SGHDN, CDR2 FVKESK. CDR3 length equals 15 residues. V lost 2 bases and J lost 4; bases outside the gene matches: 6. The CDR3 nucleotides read TGTGCCAGCAGCCAACTCCGGGAGGTCGCAGATACGCAGTATTTT. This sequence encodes CASSQLREVADTQYF.

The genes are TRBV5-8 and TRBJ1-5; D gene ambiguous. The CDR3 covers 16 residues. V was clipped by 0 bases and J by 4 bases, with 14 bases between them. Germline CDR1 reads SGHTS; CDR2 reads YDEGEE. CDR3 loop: CASSLDGGIGNQPQHF. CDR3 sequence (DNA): TGTGCCAGCAGCTTGGATGGAGGTATAGGAAATCAGCCCCAGCATTTT.

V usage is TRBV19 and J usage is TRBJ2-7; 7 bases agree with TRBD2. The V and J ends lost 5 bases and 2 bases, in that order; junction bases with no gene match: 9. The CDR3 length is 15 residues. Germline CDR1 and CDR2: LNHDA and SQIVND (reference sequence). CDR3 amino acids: CASSSTKRGPYEQYF. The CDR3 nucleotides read TGTGCCAGTAGTTCAACGAAGCGGGGTCCCTACGAGCAGTACTTC.

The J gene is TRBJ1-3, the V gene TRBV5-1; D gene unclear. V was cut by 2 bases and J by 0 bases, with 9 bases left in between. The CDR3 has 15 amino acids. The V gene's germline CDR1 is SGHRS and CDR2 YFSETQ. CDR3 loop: CASSFTYYSGNTIYF. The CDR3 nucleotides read TGCGCCAGCAGCTTTACTTATTACTCTGGAAACACCATATATTTT. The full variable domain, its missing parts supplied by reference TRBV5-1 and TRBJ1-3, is KAGVTQTPRYLIKTRGQQVTLSCSPISGHRSVSWYQQTPGQGLQFLFEYFSETQRNKGNFPGRFSGRQFSNSRSEMNVSTLELGDSALYLCASSFTYYSGNTIYFGEGSWLTVV.

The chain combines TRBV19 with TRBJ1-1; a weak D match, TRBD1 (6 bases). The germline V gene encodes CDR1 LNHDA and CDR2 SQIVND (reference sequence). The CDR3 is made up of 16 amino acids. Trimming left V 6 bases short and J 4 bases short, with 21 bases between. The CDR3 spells CASRSWSGGRGTEAFF. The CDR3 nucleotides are TGTGCCAGTAGGTCATGGTCCGGGGGCAGGGGCACTGAAGCTTTCTTT.

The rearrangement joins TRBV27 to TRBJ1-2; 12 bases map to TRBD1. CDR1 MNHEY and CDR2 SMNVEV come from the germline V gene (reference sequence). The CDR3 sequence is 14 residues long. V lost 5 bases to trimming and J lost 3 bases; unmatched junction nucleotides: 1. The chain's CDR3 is CASSGTGGDYGYTF. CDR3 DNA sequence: TGTGCCAGCAGTGGGACAGGGGGCGACTATGGCTACACCTTC.

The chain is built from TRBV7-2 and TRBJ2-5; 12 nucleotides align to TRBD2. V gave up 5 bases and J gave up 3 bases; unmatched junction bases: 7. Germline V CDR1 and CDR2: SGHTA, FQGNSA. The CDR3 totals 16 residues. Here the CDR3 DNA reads TGTGCCAGCAGCCTCGGACTAGCGGGAATTAAAGAGACCCAGTACTTC. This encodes CASSLGLAGIKETQYF.

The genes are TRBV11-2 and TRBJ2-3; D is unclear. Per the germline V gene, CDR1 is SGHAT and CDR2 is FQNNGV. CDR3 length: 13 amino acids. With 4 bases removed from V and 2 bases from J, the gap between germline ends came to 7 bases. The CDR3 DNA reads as TGTGCCAGCAGCTGGGCCTTCACAGATACGCAGTATTTT. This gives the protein CASSWAFTDTQYF.

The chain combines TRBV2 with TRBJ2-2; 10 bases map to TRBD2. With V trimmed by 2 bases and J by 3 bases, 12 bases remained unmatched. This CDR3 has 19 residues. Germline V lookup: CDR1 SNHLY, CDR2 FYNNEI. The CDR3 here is CASSEMSLAGVGDTGELFF. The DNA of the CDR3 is TGTGCCAGCAGTGAAATGAGCCTAGCGGGAGTCGGCGACACCGGGGAGCTGTTTTTT.

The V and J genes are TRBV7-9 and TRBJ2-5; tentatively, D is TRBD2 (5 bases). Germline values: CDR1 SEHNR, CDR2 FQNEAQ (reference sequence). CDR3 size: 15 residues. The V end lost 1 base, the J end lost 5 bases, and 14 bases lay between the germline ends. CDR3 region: CASSLEGAGGETQYF. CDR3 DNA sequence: TGTGCCAGCAGCTTAGAGGGCGCCGGCGGGGAGACCCAGTACTTC.

DNA for the CDR3: TGTGCCAGCAGCTTAGTCGGCCAGGGAAAAGGCGAGCAGTACTTC. Translation: CASSLVGQGKGEQYF. This sequence joins TRBV11-2 and TRBJ2-7, with D perhaps TRBD1 (5 bases). Trimming stripped 1 base from V and 6 bases from J, with 16 bases between. This CDR3 region has 15 residues. CDR1 and CDR2 (germline): SGHAT, FQNNGV.

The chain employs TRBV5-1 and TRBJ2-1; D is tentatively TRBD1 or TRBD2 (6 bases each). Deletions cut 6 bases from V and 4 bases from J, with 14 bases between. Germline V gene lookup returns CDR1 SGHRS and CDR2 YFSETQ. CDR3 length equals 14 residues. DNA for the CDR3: TGCGCCAGCACAGGGGTAGCGGAGTACAATGAGCAGTTCTTC. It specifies CASTGVAEYNEQFF. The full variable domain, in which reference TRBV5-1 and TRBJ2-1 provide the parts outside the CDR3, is KAGVTQTPRYLIKTRGQQVTLSCSPISGHRSVSWYQQTPGQGLQFLFEYFSETQRNKGNFPGRFSGRQFSNSRSEMNVSTLELGDSALYLCASTGVAEYNEQFFGPGTRLTVL.

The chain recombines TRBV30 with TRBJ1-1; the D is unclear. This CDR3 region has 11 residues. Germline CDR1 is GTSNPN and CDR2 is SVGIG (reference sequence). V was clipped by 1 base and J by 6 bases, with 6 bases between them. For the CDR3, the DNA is TGTGCCTGGAGTGACGAACCTGAAGCTTTCTTT. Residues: CAWSDEPEAFF. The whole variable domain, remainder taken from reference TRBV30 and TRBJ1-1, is SQTIHQWPATLVQPVGSPLSLECTVEGTSNPNLYWYRQAAGRGLQLLFYSVGIGQISSEVPQNLSASRPQDRQFILSSKKLLLSDSGFYLCAWSDEPEAFFGQGTRLTVV.

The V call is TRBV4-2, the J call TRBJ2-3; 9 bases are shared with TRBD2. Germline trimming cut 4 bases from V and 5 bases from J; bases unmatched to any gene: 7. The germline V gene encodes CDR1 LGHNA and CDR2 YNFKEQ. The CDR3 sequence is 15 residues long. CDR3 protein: CASSPWEREEDTQYF. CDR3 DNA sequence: TGTGCCAGCAGCCCTTGGGAGCGGGAGGAAGATACGCAGTATTTT.